The clone carrying this T cell receptor (beta chain) appeared many times. The antigen remains unidentified. The data are from a study of human T cells and chemical hapten exposure. MiXCR was run by TCRdb on the 5' RACE reads, yielding one entry per CDR3 protein. The data hold about 81,000 distinct CDR3 sequences, with under 10% observed a single time. Germline V gives CDR1 DFQATT, CDR2 SNEGSKA (reference sequence). The V end was cut by 7 bases, the J end by 4 bases, with 22 bases between. There are 15 residues in the CDR3. Study-wide points: Sensitizing with DPC caused no change in TCRs above 1 in 1000 frequency.

Unfractionated whole blood was the source from which total RNA was extracted. The source of this sequence is a male donor in good health. This sequence joins TRBV20-1 and TRBJ1-1; D remains unclear. The CDR3 DNA sequence: TGCAGTGTTTCGACCTTGACTGGGGAGGGCACTGAAGCTTTCTTT. Translation: CSVSTLTGEGTEAFF.